The source of this T cell receptor beta chain is a study of radiation and T cells in renal cell carcinoma. Germline CDR1 reads SQVTM; CDR2 reads ANQGSEA. Trimming removed 4 bases at V and 2 bases at J, with 11 bases between. CDR3 length equals 13 residues. As for time point: blood 4 weeks post-SBRT, at nephrectomy. This sample's treatment: 15 Gy SBRT to primary tumor, nephrectomy 4 weeks later. Produced via immunoSEQ multiplex PCR; TCRdb's table is partial and in-frame only. The data show approximately 170,000 clones, about 88% seen once. The sample was blood, taken from a patient whose treatment included radiotherapy and nephrectomy. The chain couples TRBV29-1 to TRBJ1-2, with D hard to call. This receptor was taken from a woman between 50 and 59 years old with renal cell carcinoma. CDR3 DNA sequence: TGCAGCGTTGGCTCGGCATTAAACTATGGCTACACCTTC. Protein sequence: CSVGSALNYGYTF.